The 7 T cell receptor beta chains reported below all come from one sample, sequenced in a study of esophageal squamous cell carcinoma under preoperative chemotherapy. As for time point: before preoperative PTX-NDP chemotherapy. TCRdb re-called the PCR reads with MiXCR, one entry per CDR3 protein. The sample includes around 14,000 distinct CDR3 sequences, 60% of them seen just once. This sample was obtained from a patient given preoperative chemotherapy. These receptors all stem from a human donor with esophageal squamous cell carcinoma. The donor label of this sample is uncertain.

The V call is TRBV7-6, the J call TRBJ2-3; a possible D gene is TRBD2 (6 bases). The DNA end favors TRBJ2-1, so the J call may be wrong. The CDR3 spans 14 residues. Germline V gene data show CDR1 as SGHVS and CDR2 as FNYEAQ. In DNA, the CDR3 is TGTGCCAGCACCTGGGGCAGGGACTCCTACGAGCAGTTCTTC. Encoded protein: CASTWGRDSYEQFF.

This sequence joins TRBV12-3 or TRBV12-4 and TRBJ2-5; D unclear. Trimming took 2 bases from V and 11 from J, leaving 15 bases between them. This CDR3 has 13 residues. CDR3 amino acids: CASSLSTYNEQYF. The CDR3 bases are TGTGCCAGCAGTTTAAGTACGTACAATGAGCAGTACTTC.

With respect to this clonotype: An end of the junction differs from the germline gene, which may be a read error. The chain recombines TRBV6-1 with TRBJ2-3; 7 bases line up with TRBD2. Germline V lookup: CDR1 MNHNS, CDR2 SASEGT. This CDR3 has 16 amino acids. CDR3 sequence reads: CASREAGLGAKNTQYF. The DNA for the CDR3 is TGTGCCAGCCGCGAAGCGGGGCTGGGAGCCAAAAACACGCAGTACTTT.

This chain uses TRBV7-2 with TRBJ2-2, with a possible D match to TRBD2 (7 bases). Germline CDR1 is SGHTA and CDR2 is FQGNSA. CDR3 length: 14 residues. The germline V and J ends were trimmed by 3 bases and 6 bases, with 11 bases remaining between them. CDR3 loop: CASSLGRGSGELFF. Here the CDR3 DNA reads TGTGCCAGCAGCTTGGGGAGGGGGTCCGGGGAGCTGTTTTTT.

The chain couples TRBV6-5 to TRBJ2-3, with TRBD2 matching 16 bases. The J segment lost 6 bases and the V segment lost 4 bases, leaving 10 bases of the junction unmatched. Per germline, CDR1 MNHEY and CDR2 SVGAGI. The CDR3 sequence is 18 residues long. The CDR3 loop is CASSFPPGLAGGPDTQYF. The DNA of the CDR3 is TGTGCCAGCAGTTTCCCCCCGGGACTAGCGGGAGGGCCCGATACGCAGTATTTT.

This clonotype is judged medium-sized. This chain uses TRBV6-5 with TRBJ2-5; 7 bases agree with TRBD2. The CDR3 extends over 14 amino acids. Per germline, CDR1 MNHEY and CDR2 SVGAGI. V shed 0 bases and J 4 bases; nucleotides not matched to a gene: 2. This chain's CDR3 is CASSYSTGGETQYF. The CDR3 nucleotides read TGTGCCAGCAGTTACTCAACGGGGGGAGAGACCCAGTACTTC.

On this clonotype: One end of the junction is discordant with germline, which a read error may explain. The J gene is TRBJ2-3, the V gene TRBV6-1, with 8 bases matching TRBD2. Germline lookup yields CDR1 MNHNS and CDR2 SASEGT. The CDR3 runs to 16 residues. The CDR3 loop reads CASRRNGGGEEETQYF. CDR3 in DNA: TGTGCCAGCAGGCGCAACGGGGGGGGCGAGGAAGAGACGCAGTATTTC.